The 3 T cell receptor beta chains below all came from one sample that was sequenced in a study of cytomegalovirus exposure and HLA in healthy donors. PCR involved 60 Vbeta and 13 Jbeta primers. Clones were sequenced by immunoSEQ multiplex PCR, and TCRdb holds only the in-frame ones, with some missing. The repertoire consists of 150,000 to 200,000 clones, with about an eighth occurring once and the leading ten covering 7.8%. The sequencing sample was made of PBMCs. The receptors were gathered from a man aged 50-59 years in good health and CMV-seropositive.

This clone was picked up a small number of times. CDR3 nucleotide sequence: TGTGCCAGCAGCTTAGGTCACAACACAGATACGCAGTATTTT. This gives the protein CASSLGHNTDTQYF. The chain combines TRBV11-3 with TRBJ2-3; D gene ambiguous. The CDR3 sequence is 14 residues long. Between the trimmed V and J ends, which lost 1 base and 2 bases, there was a span of 7 bases. The V gene's germline CDR1 is SGHNT and CDR2 YENEEA.

V usage is TRBV5-1 and J usage is TRBJ2-5; tentatively, D is TRBD2 (5 bases). This CDR3 has 15 residues. With 4 bases removed from V and 5 bases from J, the gap between germline ends came to 18 bases. Germline V gives CDR1 SGHRS, CDR2 YFSETQ. The CDR3 region is CASSASPGSKETQYF. The CDR3 bases are TGCGCCAGCAGCGCCAGTCCGGGATCCAAGGAGACCCAGTACTTC.

The chain has TRBV7-3 and TRBJ2-2; D is ambiguous. The CDR3 totals 15 residues. CDR1 and CDR2 from the germline V gene are SGHTA and FQGTGA. V lost 4 bases and J lost 2, with 11 bases in between. The CDR3 DNA follows: TGTGCCAGCAGCTCGGGTTTGGTAAACACCGGGGAGCTGTTTTTT. It yields the protein CASSSGLVNTGELFF.